A single T cell receptor beta chain is shown here with its context. Its antigen remains unidentified. No base qualities exist here, and no much larger clone lies one base off it. Additional DNA sequences in this sample encode the identical CDR3. Genomic DNA was isolated from the sorted cells so that the TCRbeta CDR3 region could be sequenced. The immunoSEQ Assay was used to sequence the TCRbeta CDR3 regions. TCRdb carries this immuneACCESS record with in-frame sequences only. Its versions omit some clonotypes, under half of them owing to an unresolved V gene in the studies checked, with the rest unexplained. This sample holds around 93,000 clones; about 83% were observed only once. The ten largest clones represent under 2% of the sample. This specimen belongs to a study of OX40 agonist ivuxolimab in advanced cancers. For context, the study as a whole: Ivuxolimab was an agonistic, fully human IgG2 monoclonal antibody directed against OX40 (CD134), a costimulatory receptor. Intravenous ivuxolimab was administered to patients every 2 weeks at six dose levels: 0.01, 0.1, 0.3, 1.5, 3 and 10 mg/kg. Of the approximately 54 dose-escalation patients, hepatocellular carcinoma was present in about 19, melanoma in roughly 15, renal cell carcinoma in 9 and head and neck cancer in 9. A male proportion of about 79% and a mean age of around 60 years, ranging from roughly 23 to 90, were recorded for the dose-escalation cohort. Prior anti-PD-1, anti-PD-L1 or anti-CTLA-4 therapy was permitted, and checkpoint inhibitors had been received by about 36% of dose-escalation patients. Three dose-escalation patients achieved partial responses, one with hepatocellular carcinoma and two with cutaneous melanoma. Peripheral TCRbeta sequencing aimed to test whether ivuxolimab altered TCR sequence diversity and caused clonal T-cell expansion. The paper covers the monotherapy dose-escalation part of the phase I ivuxolimab trial, which included N of about 51 patients. The paper's findings and limits, for the study overall: In the 0.1-3.0 mg/kg groups, partial responders were among the patients with the lowest normalized peripheral clonal expansion, particularly in CD8+ T cells. After ivuxolimab, CD8+ T cells had more expanded clones than CD4+ T cells on average. Low levels of normalized T-cell clonal expansion were also seen in some nonresponding patients. The antigen specificity of the peripheral T cells that underwent clonal expansion was not determined. Clonal expansion of both CD4+ and CD8+ blood T cells was observed from baseline to week 6 at doses 0.1 to 3.0 mg/kg.

The junction shows trimming of 6 bases on V and 3 bases on J, and the gene matches do not reach 2 bases of it. The germline V gene yields MNHEY for CDR1 and SVGAGI for CDR2. Its CDR3 holds 14 amino acids, cysteine through phenylalanine. Solely the CDR3 DNA is kept, with 42 bases framed from the first base. The trial excluded patients who had a history of autoimmune disease or were on systemic immunosuppression. Peripheral blood for TCR sequencing was drawn from every dose cohort at baseline, at cycle 4 day 1 and at cycle 7 day 1. Samples came from an open-label, multicenter, first-in-human phase I dose-escalation trial of ivuxolimab. Adults with locally advanced or metastatic melanoma, renal cell carcinoma, hepatocellular carcinoma or head and neck squamous cell carcinoma were enrolled in the trial. Before TCR sequencing, CD4+ and CD8+ T cells were separately sorted from peripheral blood.

The sample here was CD4+ or CD8+ T cells sorted from blood, taken in a trial of the OX40 agonist ivuxolimab. This chain is built from TRBV6-5 and TRBJ2-7; the junction holds 13 bases that match TRBD2. This TCR was recovered from an adult with an advanced solid tumor such as melanoma, head and neck, liver or kidney cancer. In nucleotides, the sequence is TGTGCCAGCAGCCGACTAGCGGGAGGCTACGAGCAGTACTTC. This is translated as CASSRLAGGYEQYF.